This T cell receptor beta chain was sequenced during a study of T cell clonotyping in hematopoietic cell transplantation. Study outcomes and limitations: After transplant, recipient diversity fell while pathologically expanded clonotypes grew through day 180.

Germline CDR1 reads SGDLS; CDR2 reads YYNGEE. Trimming removed 2 bases from V and 4 bases from J, with 15 bases in between. The CDR3 covers 15 residues. Some clones are missing from TCRdb's copy, which holds only in-frame ones; the method was immunoSEQ multiplex PCR. The table shows 35,000 to 50,000 clones, with around 96% occurring only once. Details on this clone: The antigen is unknown.

The sequence derives from a man aged 25 to 45 in good health. Some clones in this sample may be carry-over from other donors' samples. The sample was peripheral blood mononuclear cells. The chain has TRBV9 and TRBJ1-1; D is ambiguous. For the CDR3, the DNA is TGTGCCAGCAGCGTTTTCTCCCGGGGAGGCACTGAAGCTTTCTTT. Its protein is CASSVFSRGGTEAFF.